A single sample gave rise to the 26 T cell receptor beta chains below, sequenced in a study of beta chain features in type 1 diabetes. Study outcomes and limitations: Moderate yet significant TCRB CDR3 shortening was seen in Type 1 diabetes patients in all four CD4+ subsets.

As every portion of the isolated RNA was reverse transcribed, the sequencing read expressed TCRB transcripts. TCRdb's table, derived via immunoSEQ multiplex PCR, lists solely in-frame clones and lacks some. The sample records about 640,000 clones, roughly 12% being singletons. These TCRs are of unknown antigen specificity. Material for sequencing was naive CD4+ T cells from blood. These receptors came from a young man with type 1 diabetes.

The chain is built from TRBV6-5 and TRBJ1-6; 9 bases map to TRBD1. Per germline, CDR1 MNHEY and CDR2 SVGAGI. This CDR3 has 14 amino acids. V lost 5 bases to trimming and J lost 6 bases; unmatched junction nucleotides: 2. The DNA for the CDR3 is TGTGCCAGCAGTCGGGACAGGGTTAATTCACCCCTCCACTTT. Translated: CASSRDRVNSPLHF.

The V and J genes are TRBV7-6 and TRBJ2-7, with D maybe TRBD1 (6 bases). CDR3 length: 15 amino acids. V shed 1 base and J shed 4 bases, with 14 bases lying between them. Per the germline V gene, CDR1 is SGHVS and CDR2 is FNYEAQ. DNA of the CDR3: TGTGCCAGCAGCTTAGGGACGACAGGAGATTACGAGCAGTACTTC. Its translation is CASSLGTTGDYEQYF.

This rearrangement joins TRBV27 to TRBJ2-6, with TRBD1 identical over 8 bases. V dropped 5 bases and J dropped 0; count of bases not matched to a gene: 9. This CDR3 contains 18 residues. CDR1 and CDR2 (germline): MNHEY, SMNVEV (reference sequence). CDR3 region: CASSPWTGLSSGANVLTF. The DNA for the CDR3 is TGTGCCAGCAGTCCCTGGACAGGGCTGAGCTCTGGGGCCAACGTCCTGACTTTC.

The table lists this clone with a few counts. The chain is built from TRBV5-6 and TRBJ2-2, with 7 bases lining up with TRBD1. This CDR3 comprises 13 residues. V trimming: 4 bases; J trimming: 9 bases; junction bases outside the gene matches: 6. Germline V lookup: CDR1 SGHDT, CDR2 YYEEEE. CDR3 bases: TGTGCCAGCAGCCCGACAGGGCGCCGGGAGCTGTTTTTT. Protein: CASSPTGRRELFF.

This clone was found a few times. The rearrangement links TRBV4-3 to TRBJ1-2; no clear D gene. The CDR3 extends over 13 amino acids. Per the germline V gene, CDR1 is LGHNA and CDR2 is YSLEER. V was clipped by 1 base and J by 6 bases, with 9 bases between them. CDR3 amino acids: CASSQGGVDGYTF. The CDR3 bases are TGCGCCAGCAGCCAAGGAGGAGTGGATGGCTACACCTTC.

This clone was seen a few times. The rearrangement joins TRBV29-1 to TRBJ2-1, with a weak D call TRBD2 (6 bases). The CDR3 length is 13 residues. Trimming stripped 6 bases from V and 7 bases from J, with 16 bases between. From germline, CDR1 is SQVTM and CDR2 ANQGSEA. The CDR3 here is CSVHGTLKNEQFF. The CDR3 DNA follows: TGCAGCGTCCACGGGACTCTCAAAAATGAGCAGTTCTTC.

The chain uses TRBV7-2 and TRBJ1-4; TRBD1 is a possible D gene (5 bases). Looked up from germline, CDR1 is SGHTA and CDR2 is FQGNSA. CDR3 size: 17 residues. The V end was cut by 0 bases, the J end by 7 bases, with 18 bases between. The CDR3 is CASSLALSGYGGEKLFF. The CDR3 nucleotides read TGTGCCAGCAGCTTAGCGCTCTCCGGGTACGGGGGTGAAAAACTGTTTTTT.

This clone was found a few times. This chain joins TRBV4-3 and TRBJ1-2; possible D gene TRBD1, 6 bases. The CDR3 runs to 14 residues. V was trimmed by 1 base and J by 4 bases, leaving 10 bases between them. CDR1 LGHNA and CDR2 YSLEER come from the germline V gene. In DNA, the CDR3 is TGCGCCAGCAGCCAAGTACAGGGAAGCTATGGCTACACCTTC. As protein: CASSQVQGSYGYTF.

The V gene is TRBV4-2, the J gene TRBJ1-1; TRBD1 might be the D (5 bases). V was clipped by 3 bases and J by 2 bases, with 10 bases between them. Germline assignment: CDR1 LGHNA and CDR2 YNFKEQ. This CDR3 has 14 residues. The CDR3 loop reads CASSQRDSNTEAFF. DNA for the CDR3: TGTGCCAGCAGCCAGAGAGACAGCAACACTGAAGCTTTCTTT.

The genes are TRBV19 and TRBJ2-7; D unresolved. The V gene's germline CDR1 is LNHDA and CDR2 SQIVND (reference sequence). V was cut by 6 bases and J by 3 bases, with 21 bases left in between. The CDR3 is 16 residues long. The CDR3 is CASSPKGPQSYYEQYF. In nucleotides, the CDR3 is TGTGCCAGTAGCCCTAAAGGCCCACAATCCTACTACGAGCAGTACTTC. The complete variable domain, with remaining parts taken from reference TRBV19 and TRBJ2-7, reads DGGITQSPKYLFRKEGQNVTLSCEQNLNHDAMYWYRQDPGQGLRLIYYSQIVNDFQKGDIAEGYSVSREKKESFPLTVTSAQKNPTAFYLCASSPKGPQSYYEQYFGPGTRLTVT.

The genes are TRBV19 and TRBJ2-4; possible D gene TRBD1, 5 bases. V was shortened by 4 bases and J by 9 bases, with 10 bases between the two germline ends. CDR1 is LNHDA, CDR2 SQIVND, per germline (reference sequence). This CDR3 spans 12 amino acids. The CDR3 loop reads CASSNQGGIQYF. In nucleotides, the CDR3 is TGTGCCAGTAGTAATCAGGGTGGCATTCAGTACTTC.

This clone was counted a few times. The genes are TRBV28 and TRBJ2-7; 11 bases are shared with TRBD1. This CDR3 spans 15 amino acids. Looked up from germline, CDR1 is MDHEN and CDR2 is SYDVKM. J lost 5 bases, V lost 6 bases, and 9 bases had no gene match. The CDR3, as DNA: TGTGCCAGCAGCGCAAACGGACAGGGGGCGGACGAGCAGTACTTC. Encoded protein: CASSANGQGADEQYF. Looking up the rest from reference TRBV28 and TRBJ2-7 gives the full variable domain: DVKVTQSSRYLVKRTGEKVFLECVQDMDHENMFWYRQDPGLGLRLIYFSYDVKMKEKGDIPEGYSVSREKKERFSLILESASTNQTSMYLCASSANGQGADEQYFGPGTRLTVT.

The chain couples TRBV4-3 to TRBJ1-2; D uncertain. The CDR3 runs to 14 residues. The V end was cut by 2 bases, the J end by 4 bases, with 11 bases between. In germline, CDR1 is LGHNA, CDR2 YSLEER. The CDR3 nucleotides read TGCGCCAGCAGCCAAAAAATTTCACCCTATGGCTACACCTTC. Translating gives CASSQKISPYGYTF.

V is TRBV5-1 and J is TRBJ1-5, with TRBD1 identical over 7 bases. This CDR3 region has 11 residues. Germline lookup yields CDR1 SGHRS and CDR2 YFSETQ. Trimming took 10 bases from V and 4 from J; bases not matched to a gene: 2. The CDR3 DNA reads as TGCGCCGCCAGGGGGAATCAGCCCCAGCATTTT. Amino acid sequence: CAARGNQPQHF.

This clone appeared a few times. The rearrangement joins TRBV5-1 to TRBJ2-6; D call uncertain. Germline V gene sequence: CDR1 SGHRS, CDR2 YFSETQ. The V end was cut by 1 base, the J end by 2 bases, with 7 bases between. This CDR3 spans 15 amino acids. CDR3 DNA: TGCGCCAGCAGCTTGTGGAATCCTGGGGCCAACGTCCTGACTTTC. This codes for CASSLWNPGANVLTF.

In DNA, the CDR3 is TGTGCCAGATTCTCCAACAATCGGGGGACAGGGGGTGCCCAAGAGACCCAGTACTTC. This sequence encodes CARFSNNRGTGGAQETQYF. V usage is TRBV7-9 and J usage is TRBJ2-5, with 11 bases aligning to TRBD1. The CDR3 has 19 amino acids. With V trimmed by 9 bases and J by 1 base, 19 bases remained unmatched. In germline, CDR1 is SEHNR, CDR2 FQNEAQ (reference sequence). Variable domain in full (rest from reference TRBV7-9 and TRBJ2-5): DTGVSQNPRHKITKRGQNVTFRCDPISEHNRLYWYRQTLGQGPEFLTYFQNEAQLEKSRLLSDRFSAERPKGSFSTLEIQRTEQGDSAMYLCARFSNNRGTGGAQETQYFGPGTRLLVL.

J is TRBJ1-2 and V is TRBV11-3; unclear D gene. Trimming took 5 bases from V and 3 from J, leaving 13 bases between them. Germline-derived CDR1 and CDR2 are SGHNT and YENEEA. The CDR3 is 14 residues long. The CDR3 DNA is TGTGCCAGCAGCCCCGCCGGCGGCTACTATGGCTACACCTTC. Encoded protein: CASSPAGGYYGYTF.

The rearrangement links TRBV19 to TRBJ2-1; no clear D gene. Germline lookup yields CDR1 LNHDA and CDR2 SQIVND (reference sequence). This CDR3 has 13 amino acids. Trimming took 2 bases from V and 5 from J, leaving 7 bases between them. CDR3 sequence reads: CASSIKKNNEQFF. CDR3 coding DNA: TGTGCCAGTAGTATAAAGAAGAACAATGAGCAGTTCTTC.

This chain uses TRBV7-2 with TRBJ1-2; unclear D gene. V gave up 3 bases and J gave up 7 bases, with 12 bases separating them. CDR1 and CDR2 (germline): SGHTA, FQGNSA. There are 13 residues in the CDR3. CDR3 DNA sequence: TGTGCCAGCAGCTTCCCTGGGCCAGCTGGCTACACCTTC. It encodes CASSFPGPAGYTF.

Here the CDR3 DNA reads TGTGCCACCAGCACAGATCCGATATCCCGTGAGCAGTTCTTC. Translated, it gives CATSTDPISREQFF. The gene calls are TRBV15 and TRBJ2-1; D not resolved. V dropped 4 bases and J dropped 9 bases, with 16 bases sitting between them. Germline V lookup: CDR1 LNHNV, CDR2 YYDKDF (reference sequence). This CDR3 comprises 14 residues.

This chain joins TRBV9 and TRBJ2-3, with unresolved D. CDR1 and CDR2 (germline): SGDLS, YYNGEE. This CDR3 is 15 amino acids long. V was trimmed by 2 bases and J by 2 bases, leaving 12 bases between them. CDR3 in amino acids: CASSVSPKPTDTQYF. CDR3 in DNA: TGTGCCAGCAGCGTTAGTCCTAAGCCCACAGATACGCAGTATTTT.

V and J are TRBV6-6 and TRBJ2-2; a weak D match, TRBD2 (5 bases). The germline V gene encodes CDR1 MNHNY and CDR2 SVGAGI (reference sequence). CDR3 length: 15 residues. With 2 bases removed from V and 1 base from J, the gap between germline ends came to 8 bases. The CDR3 sequence: CASSYRTVNTGELFF. The CDR3 nucleotides read TGTGCCAGCAGTTACCGGACTGTGAACACCGGGGAGCTGTTTTTT.

This clone has just a few counts. The chain links TRBV4-2 to TRBJ2-7; D not resolved. V shed 1 base and J shed 4 bases, with 8 bases lying between them. The CDR3 sequence is 13 residues long. Per germline, CDR1 LGHNA and CDR2 YNFKEQ. The CDR3 spells CASSQGVRYEQYF. The CDR3, as DNA: TGTGCCAGCAGCCAAGGGGTGCGGTACGAGCAGTACTTC.

The genes are TRBV5-1 and TRBJ1-1; TRBD1 matches at 7 bases. Trimming took 7 bases from V and 0 from J; bases not matched to a gene: 9. CDR3 length: 15 residues. The germline V gene has CDR1 SGHRS and CDR2 YFSETQ. The CDR3 loop is CASATGVGVNTEAFF. DNA of the CDR3: TGCGCCAGCGCTACAGGGGTTGGCGTGAACACTGAAGCTTTCTTT.

In its sample, this clone was seen a few times. The chain joins TRBV28 to TRBJ2-1; D is uncertain. V lost 3 bases to trimming and J lost 5 bases, with 2 bases between them. CDR3 length: 11 residues. The germline gives CDR1 MDHEN, CDR2 SYDVKM. The CDR3 DNA sequence: TGTGCCAGCAGTTTCGACAATGAGCAGTTCTTC. It yields the protein CASSFDNEQFF.

The chain has TRBV28 and TRBJ1-5; 9 bases map to TRBD1. CDR1 is MDHEN, CDR2 SYDVKM, per germline. CDR3 size: 14 residues. Trimming cost V 4 bases and J 4 bases; bases outside gene matches: 2. The CDR3 protein is CASSSDRGNQPQHF. The CDR3 bases are TGTGCCAGCAGTTCGGACAGGGGAAATCAGCCCCAGCATTTT.